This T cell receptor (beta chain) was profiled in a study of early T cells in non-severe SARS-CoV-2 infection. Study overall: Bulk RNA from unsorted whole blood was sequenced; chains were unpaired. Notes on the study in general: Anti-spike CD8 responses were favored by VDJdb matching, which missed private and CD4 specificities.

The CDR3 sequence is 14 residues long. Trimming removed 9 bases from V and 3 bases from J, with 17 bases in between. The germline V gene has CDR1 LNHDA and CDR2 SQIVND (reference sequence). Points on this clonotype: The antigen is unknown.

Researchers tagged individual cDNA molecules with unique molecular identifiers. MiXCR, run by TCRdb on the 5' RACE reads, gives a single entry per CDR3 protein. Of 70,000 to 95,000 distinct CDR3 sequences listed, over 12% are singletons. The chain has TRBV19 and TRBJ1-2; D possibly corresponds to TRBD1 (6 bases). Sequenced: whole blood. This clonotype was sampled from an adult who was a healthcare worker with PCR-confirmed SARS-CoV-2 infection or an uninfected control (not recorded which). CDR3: CASLRRDTDYGYTF. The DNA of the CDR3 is TGTGCCAGCCTGCGAAGGGACACCGACTATGGCTACACCTTC.